This record covers a single TCR beta chain. What it binds is not known. Through a sample-barcoded 5' primer and a J-beta primer mix, a second PCR was run for about 7 to 12 cycles. Tagging of each cDNA molecule was performed by a template-switch adaptor with 12 random nucleotides. Via MiXCR, TCRdb re-called the 5' RACE reads, giving one row per CDR3 protein. The sample shows some 930,000 distinct CDR3 sequences, almost 30% of them seen only once. The sample comes from a study of blood T cells in healthy people across ages. Germline-derived CDR1 and CDR2 are MNHEY and SMNVEV (reference sequence). This CDR3 has 14 amino acids. Trimming cost V 4 bases and J 0 bases, with 10 bases left between them. Study outcomes and limitations: Both naive CD4+ cell counts and diversity were greater in long-lived donors than in aged donors. Naive T cell percentage and TCR beta diversity correlated strongly.

The sample was also reused in another study, on T cells of mothers and their children.

The chain is built from TRBV27 and TRBJ2-7; D remains unclear. This TCR came from a woman aged 40 to 55 in good health. Material: blood. The CDR3 DNA follows: TGTGCCAGCAGTTCCTCGGTCCCCTCCTACGAGCAGTACTTC. It encodes CASSSSVPSYEQYF.